This T cell receptor beta chain was observed in a study of shared clonotypes between healthy human individuals. In regard to this clone: What it binds is not known. The identical CDR3 is also encoded by other nucleotide sequences in the sample.

Trimming took 0 bases from V and 0 from J, leaving 8 bases between them. This CDR3 comprises 15 residues. Per the germline V gene, CDR1 is SGHRS and CDR2 is YFSETQ. At a deep level, the assay was run. Each subset's genomic DNA was split evenly across several immunoSEQ plates. Assay: immunoSEQ multiplex PCR; the TCRdb copy retains only in-frame clones and omits some. The data show about 2 million clones, with roughly 94% seen just once and more than 0.1% held by the top ten. General study points: Only blood samples were collected, and tissue repertoires likely differ.

This receptor was taken from a man between 18 and 29 years old in good health. What was sequenced was naive CD4+ T cells sorted from blood. Sample subset: CD45RA+ positively selected. The V gene is TRBV5-1, the J gene TRBJ2-3; D is perhaps TRBD2 (5 bases). The CDR3 nucleotides are TGCGCCAGCAGCTTGGAAGCGGCTAGCACAGATACGCAGTATTTT. Residues: CASSLEAASTDTQYF.